Included here is one T cell receptor (beta chain) sequence, with context. The target antigen is unknown. The CDR3 covers 15 residues. Germline V lookup: CDR1 SGHNT, CDR2 YYREEE (reference sequence). Trimming cost V 6 bases and J 4 bases, with 19 bases left between them. Naivety among CD8 cells was defined by CD45RO negativity and positive CCR7 selection, thereby excluding terminally differentiated effector memory CD45RA+ cells. Recent acute infections and vaccinations were absent in the healthy HIV-negative adult donors. The entry originates in a study of shared clonotypes between healthy human individuals. Sequenced by immunoSEQ multiplex PCR; TCRdb stores in-frame clones only, minus some. The sample contains about 800,000 clones, about 96% of which appear only once. Study conclusions and caveats: Lower generation probabilities were found for non-shared clonotypes than for those shared by all four donors. Rarefaction analysis demonstrated incomplete sorted-subset sequencing notwithstanding large depth. A few donors had roughly 5% of their naive CD4 clonotypes in common.

This TCR was recovered from a man aged 25 to 40 in good health. The sample consisted of naive CD8+ T cells sorted from blood. This chain links TRBV5-4 with TRBJ2-5; D could derive from TRBD1 or TRBD2 (6 bases each). The CDR3 region has the DNA TGTGCCAGCACCGTACCGGGGGCAGGGCCAGAGACCCAGTACTTC. Translated, it gives CASTVPGAGPETQYF.